Shown below are 25 T cell receptor beta chains from a single sample sequenced in a study of T cell changes during pregnancy in multiple sclerosis (dated by TCRdb to between 2018 and 2021). Receptor libraries were prepared by the immunoSEQ multiplex PCR assay. TCRdb stores this immuneACCESS table with in-frame sequences only. Part of the clones is absent; in the studies checked, under half of the shortfall reflects unresolved V genes, and no reason is known for the rest. The sample table holds 35,000 to 55,000 clones, of which roughly 95% were seen once. Around 3.9% of the sample is taken by the ten largest. The sequenced sample was CD8+ T cells from peripheral blood mononuclear cells, obtained after pregnancy. The receptors derive from a female donor with multiple sclerosis, enrolled in a pregnancy study.

The CDR3 DNA is TGTGCCAGCAGTGCCAGGGGGGAAGAGCAGTACTTC. Amino acids: CASSARGEEQYF. The chain combines TRBV27 with TRBJ2-7; TRBD1 is a possible D gene (7 bases). The CDR3 contains 12 residues. Germline V gene lookup returns CDR1 MNHEY and CDR2 SMNVEV (reference sequence). V lost 5 bases and J 7 bases, leaving 12 bases between the germline ends.

CDR3 residues: CASRLQGLDTQYF. The DNA for the CDR3 is TGTGCCAGCAGGCTACAGGGGCTGGATACGCAGTATTTT. The chain recombines TRBV27 with TRBJ2-3, with TRBD1 identical over 7 bases. Germline V lookup: CDR1 MNHEY, CDR2 SMNVEV (reference sequence). The V segment lost 6 bases and the J segment 6 bases; nucleotides outside the gene matches: 6. CDR3 length equals 13 residues.

This chain joins TRBV12-5 and TRBJ2-3; tentative D call: TRBD2 (6 bases). V gave up 6 bases and J gave up 2 bases, with 12 bases separating them. CDR1 LGHNT and CDR2 FRNRAP come from the germline V gene. This CDR3 comprises 14 residues. The CDR3 bases are TGTGCTAGTGGCCCCCGGGAGCTCACAGATACGCAGTATTTT. This codes for CASGPRELTDTQYF.

V gene TRBV6-5 combines with J gene TRBJ2-7, with TRBD2 matching 7 bases. The germline CDR1 and CDR2 sequences are MNHEY and SVGAGI. J gave up 5 bases and V 5 bases, and 6 bases lay outside the gene matches. The CDR3 extends over 13 amino acids. CDR3 coding DNA: TGTGCCAGCAGTACTGGGGACTACCACGAGCAGTACTTC. As protein: CASSTGDYHEQYF.

This sequence joins TRBV29-1 and TRBJ1-1, with a tentative D call TRBD1 (5 bases). CDR1 SQVTM and CDR2 ANQGSEA come from the germline V gene. The CDR3 is 11 amino acids. Between the trimmed V and J ends, which lost 4 bases and 7 bases, there was a span of 10 bases. CDR3 sequence: CSVVGGLEAFF. The CDR3, as DNA: TGCAGCGTTGTGGGGGGACTTGAAGCTTTCTTT. Combining the CDR3 with reference TRBV29-1 and TRBJ1-1 gives the whole variable domain SAVISQKPSRDICQRGTSLTIQCQVDSQVTMMFWYRQQPGQSLTLIATANQGSEATYESGFVIDKFPISRPNLTFSTLTVSNMSPEDSSIYLCSVVGGLEAFFGQGTRLTVV.

This chain links TRBV5-1 with TRBJ2-1, with D perhaps TRBD2 (6 bases). Germline V CDR1 and CDR2: SGHRS, YFSETQ. The CDR3 totals 15 residues. V lost 1 base and J lost 1, with 9 bases in between. The CDR3 DNA sequence: TGCGCCAGCAGCTTGTTGGGAGGATCCTACAATGAGCAGTTCTTC. This encodes CASSLLGGSYNEQFF.

V usage is TRBV4-2 and J usage is TRBJ1-2, with 8 bases that match TRBD1. After removal of 3 bases from V and 4 bases from J, the junction contained 7 bases not matched to a gene. Germline V CDR1 and CDR2: LGHNA, YNFKEQ. The length of the CDR3 is 15 residues. The CDR3 DNA reads as TGTGCCAGCAGCCAGGAACAGGGGGAGGGCTATGGCTACACCTTC. As protein: CASSQEQGEGYGYTF.

V is TRBV7-3 and J is TRBJ1-3; D not certain. The CDR3 is 14 amino acids. The V and J ends lost 1 base and 4 bases respectively, with 8 bases between them. Germline assignment: CDR1 SGHTA and CDR2 FQGTGA. The chain's CDR3 is CASSLIREGNTIYF. As DNA, the CDR3 is TGTGCCAGCAGCTTAATAAGGGAGGGAAACACCATATATTTT.

The V and J genes are TRBV27 and TRBJ2-7, with D perhaps TRBD1 (6 bases). V lost 11 bases to trimming and J lost 3 bases, with 17 bases between them. The CDR3 sequence is 13 residues long. CDR1 MNHEY and CDR2 SMNVEV come from the germline V gene (reference sequence). The CDR3 spells CASARGMDYEQYF. The CDR3 region has the DNA TGTGCCTCCGCCAGGGGAATGGACTACGAGCAGTACTTC.

The rearrangement uses TRBV27 and TRBJ2-3, with 14 bases identical to TRBD2. From germline, CDR1 is MNHEY and CDR2 SMNVEV (reference sequence). The J segment lost 5 bases and the V segment lost 5 bases, leaving 9 bases of the junction unmatched. This CDR3 is built from 17 residues. The chain's CDR3 is CASSPYPGTSGRDTQYF. The CDR3 DNA reads as TGTGCCAGCAGTCCATACCCCGGGACTAGCGGGAGAGATACGCAGTATTTT.

The chain uses TRBV6-1 and TRBJ1-1, with D possibly TRBD1 on 5 matching bases. The CDR3 is 14 residues long. Trimming left V 8 bases short and J 4 bases short, with 17 bases between. Per germline, CDR1 MNHNS and CDR2 SASEGT. CDR3 sequence: CASDLARGSTEAFF. The CDR3 DNA follows: TGTGCCAGCGACCTCGCAAGGGGTTCCACTGAAGCTTTCTTT.

This chain joins TRBV27 and TRBJ1-4; D unresolved. V gave up 2 bases and J gave up 5 bases, with 9 bases separating them. The CDR3 spans 14 residues. Germline assignment: CDR1 MNHEY and CDR2 SMNVEV (reference sequence). The CDR3 DNA reads as TGTGCCAGCAGTTTACGGGGAGGGAATGAAAAACTGTTTTTT. It translates to CASSLRGGNEKLFF.

The chain employs TRBV5-4 and TRBJ2-1; 8 bases fit TRBD1. This CDR3 is 15 amino acids long. After removal of 4 bases from V and 7 bases from J, the junction contained 10 bases not matched to a gene. In germline, CDR1 is SGHNT, CDR2 YYREEE (reference sequence). The DNA for the CDR3 is TGTGCCAGCAGCCAACCGGGACAGGATAAGAATGAGCAGTTCTTC. This gives the protein CASSQPGQDKNEQFF.

V is TRBV4-3 and J is TRBJ1-5; D not certain. Trimming removed 0 bases at V and 9 bases at J, with 9 bases between. Germline lookup yields CDR1 LGHNA and CDR2 YSLEER. This CDR3 has 13 amino acids. The CDR3 spells CASSQDFAAPQHF. The CDR3 DNA reads TGCGCCAGCAGCCAAGATTTCGCGGCGCCCCAGCATTTT.

CDR3 nucleotide sequence: TGTGCCAGCAGACACAGAGGCGGGGCAGGGCCCATGAACACTGAAGCTTTCTTT. Protein product: CASRHRGGAGPMNTEAFF. The genes are TRBV7-8 and TRBJ1-1, with D perhaps matching TRBD1 (5 bases). The germline V gene encodes CDR1 SGHVS and CDR2 FQNEAQ. V lost 6 bases, J lost 0 bases, and 23 bases lay in between. The length of the CDR3 is 18 residues.

The V gene is TRBV28, the J gene TRBJ2-1; 9 bases align to TRBD1. V lost 5 bases to trimming and J lost 2 bases; unmatched junction nucleotides: 7. There are 16 residues in the CDR3. The germline CDR1 and CDR2 sequences are MDHEN and SYDVKM. This CDR3 reads CASSLRQGGTYNEQFF. The CDR3 region has the DNA TGTGCCAGCAGTCTCCGACAGGGGGGTACCTACAATGAGCAGTTCTTC.

The rearrangement uses TRBV9 and TRBJ1-1; D uncertain. V was pared by 3 bases and J by 7 bases, with 10 bases between. CDR3 length equals 12 residues. The V gene's germline CDR1 is SGDLS and CDR2 YYNGEE. CDR3 in amino acids: CASSAGADEAFF. The CDR3 nucleotides are TGTGCCAGCAGCGCGGGTGCGGATGAAGCTTTCTTT.

The chain uses TRBV12-5 and TRBJ1-1; weak D call: TRBD1 (6 bases). The CDR3 loop spans 15 amino acids. Germline V lookup: CDR1 LGHNT, CDR2 FRNRAP. Trimming removed 3 bases from V and 4 bases from J, with 15 bases in between. The CDR3 DNA sequence: TGTGCTAGTGGTTTAACAGGGCCGAAAGGCACTGAAGCTTTCTTT. Its protein is CASGLTGPKGTEAFF.

The chain links TRBV13 to TRBJ1-2; D may be TRBD1 (5 bases). CDR3 size: 17 residues. Germline CDR1 and CDR2: PRHDT and FYEKMQ (reference sequence). The germline V and J ends were trimmed by 8 bases and 3 bases, with 25 bases remaining between them. The CDR3 region is CASSTETLRGKDYGYTF. The CDR3 region has the DNA TGTGCCAGCTCCACCGAGACCTTAAGGGGAAAGGACTATGGCTACACCTTC.

This chain uses TRBV15 with TRBJ1-1; tentatively, D is TRBD1 (6 bases). Germline V lookup: CDR1 LNHNV, CDR2 YYDKDF (reference sequence). This CDR3 spans 14 amino acids. With 4 bases removed from V and 6 bases from J, the gap between germline ends came to 15 bases. The CDR3 coding sequence is TGTGCCACCAGCACAACCGGGACATTCCCTGAAGCTTTCTTT. Protein: CATSTTGTFPEAFF.

The chain employs TRBV27 and TRBJ1-2; weak D call: TRBD1 (5 bases). The germline V gene encodes CDR1 MNHEY and CDR2 SMNVEV (reference sequence). V lost 0 bases and J lost 8, with 19 bases in between. The CDR3 consists of 16 residues. The CDR3 is CASSLSIGTLNEGYTF. DNA of the CDR3: TGTGCCAGCAGTTTATCGATTGGGACTCTCAATGAAGGCTACACCTTC.

The rearrangement links TRBV7-2 to TRBJ2-7; 13 bases match TRBD2. Germline V CDR1 and CDR2: SGHTA, FQGNSA. V was clipped by 5 bases and J by 3 bases; unmatched bases: 4. The CDR3 runs to 15 residues. The CDR3 region is CASSARLAGGYEQYF. The CDR3 DNA follows: TGTGCCAGCAGCGCCAGACTAGCGGGAGGCTACGAGCAGTACTTC. Full variable domain (missing parts from reference TRBV7-2 and TRBJ2-7): GAGVSQSPSNKVTEKGKDVELRCDPISGHTALYWYRQSLGQGLEFLIYFQGNSAPDKSGLPSDRFSAERTGGSVSTLTIQRTQQEDSAVYLCASSARLAGGYEQYFGPGTRLTVT.

This chain joins TRBV7-9 and TRBJ2-7; 9 bases match TRBD1. This CDR3 is built from 12 residues. Germline lookup yields CDR1 SEHNR and CDR2 FQNEAQ (reference sequence). The V gene end was trimmed by 6 bases and the J gene end by 5 bases; junction bases not matched to a gene: 2. Written as DNA, the CDR3 is TGTGCCAGCAGACGGACAGGGGACGAGCAGTACTTC. This gives the protein CASRRTGDEQYF.

This clone was found once. The J gene is TRBJ2-7, the V gene TRBV7-2; 8 bases are a match to TRBD2. After removal of 5 bases from V and 5 bases from J, the junction contained 8 bases not matched to a gene. The CDR3 is 14 amino acids. Germline CDR1 is SGHTA and CDR2 is FQGNSA. In DNA, the CDR3 is TGTGCCAGCAGCAAGAGCGGGAGCGGAAACGAGCAGTACTTC. Translated, it gives CASSKSGSGNEQYF.

The rearrangement joins TRBV5-1 to TRBJ2-7, with D tentatively TRBD2 (7 bases). Trimming pared 4 bases from V and 5 bases from J, leaving 16 bases between. The germline CDR1 and CDR2 sequences are SGHRS and YFSETQ. The CDR3 spans 14 residues. The CDR3 coding sequence is TGCGCCAGCAGCCCTTCGCGGGGGCAGGACGAGCAGTACTTC. Translated: CASSPSRGQDEQYF.